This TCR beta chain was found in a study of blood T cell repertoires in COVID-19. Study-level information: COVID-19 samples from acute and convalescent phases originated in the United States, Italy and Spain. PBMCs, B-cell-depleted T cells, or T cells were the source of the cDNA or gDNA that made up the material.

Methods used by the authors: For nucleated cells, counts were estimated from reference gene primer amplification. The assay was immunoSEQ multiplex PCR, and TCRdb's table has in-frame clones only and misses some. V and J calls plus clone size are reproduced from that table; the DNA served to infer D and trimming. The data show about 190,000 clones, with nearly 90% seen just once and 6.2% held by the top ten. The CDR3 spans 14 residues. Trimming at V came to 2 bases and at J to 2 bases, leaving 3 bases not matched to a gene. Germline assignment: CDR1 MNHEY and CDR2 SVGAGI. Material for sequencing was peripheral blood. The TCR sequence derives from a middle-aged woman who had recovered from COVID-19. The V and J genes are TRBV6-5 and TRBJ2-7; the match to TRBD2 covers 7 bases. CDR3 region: CASSYTLAAYEQYF. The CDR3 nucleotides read TGTGCCAGCAGTTACACGCTAGCGGCCTACGAGCAGTACTTC.